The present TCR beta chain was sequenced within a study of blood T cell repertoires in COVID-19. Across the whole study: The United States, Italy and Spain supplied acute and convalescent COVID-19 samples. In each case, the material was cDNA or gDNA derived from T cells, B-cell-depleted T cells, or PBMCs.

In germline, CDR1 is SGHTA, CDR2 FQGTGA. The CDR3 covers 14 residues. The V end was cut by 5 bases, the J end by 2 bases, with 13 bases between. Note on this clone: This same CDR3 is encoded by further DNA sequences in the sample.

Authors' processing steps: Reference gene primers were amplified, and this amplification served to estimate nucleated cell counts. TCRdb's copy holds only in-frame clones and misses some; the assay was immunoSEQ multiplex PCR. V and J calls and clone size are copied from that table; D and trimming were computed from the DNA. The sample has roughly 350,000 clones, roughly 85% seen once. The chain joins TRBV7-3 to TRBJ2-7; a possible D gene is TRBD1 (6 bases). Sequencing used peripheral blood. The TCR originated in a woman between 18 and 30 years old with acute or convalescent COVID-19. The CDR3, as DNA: TGTGCCAGCAGCCTCGGCAGGGGTCCCTACGAGCAGTACTTC. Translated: CASSLGRGPYEQYF. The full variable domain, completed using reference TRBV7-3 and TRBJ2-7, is GAGVSQTPSNKVTEKGKYVELRCDPISGHTALYWYRQSLGQGPEFLIYFQGTGAADDSGLPNDRFFAVRPEGSVSTLKIQRTERGDSAVYLCASSLGRGPYEQYFGPGTRLTVT.